These T cell receptor beta chains were read from a single sample in a study of blood T cell repertoires in COVID-19. Produced via immunoSEQ multiplex PCR; TCRdb's table is partial and in-frame only. The sample has over 200,000 clones; around 86% are singletons. Input material: peripheral blood. All receptors derive from a human donor in a cohort sampled during active COVID-19. Both conserved end residues are part of each CDR3. The D gene is left open where the match is weak. The size entry is marked missing in some rows and otherwise reads once, few, many or a size class.

J gene	V gene	clone size	D gene	CDR3 DNA	CDR3 protein
TRBJ2-3	TRBV6-6	-	TRBD1	TGTGCCAGCAGTGTCCAGACAGGGGATAGGACAGATACGCAGTATTTT	CASSVQTGDRTDTQYF
TRBJ2-6	TRBV7-9	-	TRBD1	TGTGCCAGCAGCTTCGGAACAGGGACAGCTGGGGCCAACGTCCTGACTTTC	CASSFGTGTAGANVLTF
TRBJ1-1	TRBV6-6	-	TRBD1	TGTGCCAGTAATAGTAAGGGGGCCCGCCACACTGAAGCTTTCTTT	CASNSKGARHTEAFF
TRBJ2-5	TRBV6-5	-	TRBD1	TGTGCCAGCAGTTACGGGACAGGGCCGGGGGAGACCCAGTACTTC	CASSYGTGPGETQYF
TRBJ2-7	TRBV19	-	TRBD2	TGTGCCAGTAGTGGCACCCGGACTAGCGGGAACCCCTACGAGCAGTACTTC	CASSGTRTSGNPYEQYF
TRBJ2-7	TRBV5-4	-	TRBD2	TGTGCCAGCAGCTTGGACCCTAGCGGGGTCCGGGAGCAGTACTTC	CASSLDPSGVREQYF
TRBJ2-3	TRBV7-3	-	-	TGTGCCAGCAGCTTAATGGGACTTTCCACAGATACGCAGTATTTT	CASSLMGLSTDTQYF
TRBJ1-2	TRBV7-9	few	TRBD1	TGTGCCAGCAGCCCCGGGACAGTCTTCTATGGCTACACCTTC	CASSPGTVFYGYTF
TRBJ1-1	TRBV27	few	TRBD1	TGTGCCAGCGGGGACAGGGACCTGAACACTGAAGCTTTCTTT	CASGDRDLNTEAFF
TRBJ2-7	TRBV11-2	-	-	TGTGCCAGCAGCTTAGATTGGGCTAGCGTCTACGAGCAGTACTTC	CASSLDWASVYEQYF
TRBJ2-2	TRBV28	-	TRBD2	TGTGCCAGCAGTGATACTAGCGGGCCCAACACCGGGGAGCTGTTTTTT	CASSDTSGPNTGELFF
TRBJ2-7	TRBV28	-	-	TGTGCCAGCAGTTTGTCTACCTCCTACGAGCAGTACTTC	CASSLSTSYEQYF
TRBJ2-7	TRBV6-5	-	TRBD2	TGTGCCAGCAGCGCTCCACTAGCGGGAGACTACGAGCAGTACTTC	CASSAPLAGDYEQYF
TRBJ2-1	TRBV19	-	TRBD2	TGTGCCAGTAGTGAAAGCGGGAGCCCTCCCAATGAGCAGTTCTTC	CASSESGSPPNEQFF
TRBJ2-1	TRBV30	-	-	TGTGCCTGGAGTGTACGGGAGAGATTCTACAATGAGCAGTTCTTC	CAWSVRERFYNEQFF
TRBJ2-1	TRBV6-5	-	-	TGTGCCAGCAGCGTAGGCTGGGGAGACGAGCAGTTCTTC	CASSVGWGDEQFF
TRBJ2-1	TRBV11-3	-	TRBD2	TGTGCCAGCAGCCTCCGACTAGCGGGAGGCAGCTACAATGAGCAGTTCTTC	CASSLRLAGGSYNEQFF
TRBJ2-5	TRBV5-4	-	-	TGTGCCAGCGCGGGATCGCCCCCAGAGACCCAGTACTTC	CASAGSPPETQYF
TRBJ1-2	TRBV5-1	-	-	TGCGCCAGCAGTCTGGCCGGGAACTATGGCTACACCTTC	CASSLAGNYGYTF
TRBJ2-7	TRBV30	-	-	TGTGCCTGGAGTGTAGACGAGGTCTACGAGCAGTACTTC	CAWSVDEVYEQYF
TRBJ2-4	TRBV7-2	-	TRBD1	TGTGCCAGCGCATCGACAGGGGCGACGGACATTCAGTACTTC	CASASTGATDIQYF
TRBJ1-4	TRBV19	few	-	TGTGCCAGTAACCTAGGTGAAAAACTGTTTTTT	CASNLGEKLFF
TRBJ2-3	TRBV7-9	-	TRBD2	TGTGCCAGCAGAAGCGGGACTACAGATACGCAGTATTTT	CASRSGTTDTQYF
TRBJ2-7	TRBV2	-	TRBD2	TGTGCCAGCAACGGACTAGCGGGCTACGAGCAGTACTTC	CASNGLAGYEQYF
TRBJ2-1	TRBV6-2/TRBV6-3	-	-	TGTGCCAGCAGTTTAGGAGGCGTCGGCTCCTACAATGAGCAGTTCTTC	CASSLGGVGSYNEQFF
TRBJ2-7	TRBV29-1	many	-	TGCAGCGTCGACACAGGGTCCGATAAAGGGGAGCAGTACTTC	CSVDTGSDKGEQYF
TRBJ1-4	TRBV7-9	-	-	TGTGCCAGCAGCTTCCCACAGACTAATGAAAAACTGTTTTTT	CASSFPQTNEKLFF
TRBJ2-1	TRBV7-6	few	-	TGTGCCAGCAGCCCCGGGGAGTTCTCCTACAATGAGCAGTTCTTC	CASSPGEFSYNEQFF
TRBJ2-7	TRBV29-1	once	-	TGCAGCGTTGTAGGCAGTTGGGGCGGCTACGAGCAGTACTTC	CSVVGSWGGYEQYF
TRBJ1-3	TRBV12-3/TRBV12-4	-	-	TGTGCCAGCAGTTTTTCGGCTGGAAACACCATATATTTT	CASSFSAGNTIYF
TRBJ2-7	TRBV28	-	TRBD1	TGTGCCAGCAGTCCCGACAGGGACGAGCAGTACTTC	CASSPDRDEQYF
TRBJ2-5	TRBV18	-	-	TGTGCCAGCTCCCCGGGACAAGAGACCCAGTACTTC	CASSPGQETQYF
TRBJ2-1	TRBV6-5	-	-	TGTGCCAGCAAAGCGGAGGCCTACAATGAGCAGTTCTTC	CASKAEAYNEQFF
TRBJ1-1	TRBV18	-	-	TGTGCCAGCGCTCTGACAGTGAGCACTGAAGCTTTCTTT	CASALTVSTEAFF
TRBJ1-2	TRBV6-5	-	-	TGTGCCAGCAAGCGGGGTACCGACTATGGCTACACCTTC	CASKRGTDYGYTF
TRBJ2-5	TRBV6-5	-	TRBD2	TGTGCCAGCAGTTACTGGGAGACTAGCGGGTGGGAGACCCAGTACTTC	CASSYWETSGWETQYF
TRBJ2-7	TRBV6-2/TRBV6-3	-	-	TGTGCCAGCAGCTTCGACTATCCCTTGGGGTACGAGCAGTACTTC	CASSFDYPLGYEQYF
TRBJ1-5	TRBV27	few	-	TGTGCCAGCAGTTTATCGACGGGGGTAAATCAGCCCCAGCATTTT	CASSLSTGVNQPQHF
TRBJ2-7	TRBV28	-	-	TGTGCCAGCAGTTTAAATGGTCTAGCGAGTCTCGGGCAGTACTTC	CASSLNGLASLGQYF
TRBJ2-7	TRBV2	-	-	TGTGCCAGCAGTGAAATCAACAGCTACGAGCAGTACTTC	CASSEINSYEQYF
TRBJ2-1	TRBV6-2/TRBV6-3	-	TRBD1	TGTGCCAGCAGTCCGGACAGGGTAGGGAATGAGCAGTTCTTC	CASSPDRVGNEQFF
TRBJ1-1	TRBV5-1	-	TRBD1	TGCGCCAGCAGCGTGGACAGGGGGATCACTGAAGCTTTCTTT	CASSVDRGITEAFF
TRBJ2-7	TRBV28	-	TRBD2	TGTGCCAGCAGTTTGGTAGCGGTCGCATCGGGGGGTCGTTACGAGCAGTACTTC	CASSLVAVASGGRYEQYF
TRBJ2-2	TRBV2	-	TRBD2	TGTGCCAGCTCTCGGACTAGCGGGTTTGTTGCGAACACCGGGGAGCTGTTTTTT	CASSRTSGFVANTGELFF
TRBJ2-7	TRBV6-6	-	TRBD1	TGTGCCAGCAGCCCACACCAGACAGGGGACTACGAGCAGTACTTC	CASSPHQTGDYEQYF
TRBJ1-2	TRBV19	-	-	TGTGCCAGTAGTTCTTGGACAGCCCTAAACTATGGCTACACCTTC	CASSSWTALNYGYTF
TRBJ2-7	TRBV5-6	-	-	TGTGCCAGCAGCTTGGTTTCGGGGGTCGAGCAGTACTTC	CASSLVSGVEQYF
TRBJ1-4	TRBV30	-	-	TGTGCCTGGAGGGACATCGGGGGGAATAATGAAAAACTGTTTTTT	CAWRDIGGNNEKLFF